The clone carrying this T cell receptor beta chain was detected only once. As yet, its antigen is unknown. The sample is drawn from a study of shared clonotypes between healthy human individuals. Study-level results: In having few donors, the study represented limited genetic and exposure-history diversity.

DNA at about 210 ng, 25,000 to 35,000 T cell genomes, went into sorted-subset replicate PCRs. Measured with immunoSEQ multiplex PCR; TCRdb has only the in-frame clones, and not every one. The sample carries around 2,000,000 clones, 85% to 95% recorded once. Trimming stripped 4 bases from V and 6 bases from J, with 7 bases between. Germline assignment: CDR1 SNHLY and CDR2 FYNNEI. This CDR3 region has 12 residues. The rearrangement uses TRBV2 and TRBJ2-1; D gene unclear. Sequenced sample: naive CD4+ T cells sorted from blood. The subset is: CD45RA+ positively selected. This TCR derives from a man aged 18 to 35 in good health. CDR3 nucleotides: TGTGCCAGCAGTGGCGAGTTCAATGAGCAGTTCTTC. This translates into CASSGEFNEQFF.